This is a list of T cell receptor beta chains from one sample in a study of blood T cells in healthy people across ages. TCRdb re-derived calls from the 5' RACE reads in MiXCR, one entry per CDR3 protein. The sample lists over 1.5 million distinct CDR3 sequences, 40% to 55% seen once, with more than 2% in the top ten. Sequenced material: blood. These receptor sequences come from a woman aged 40 to 49 in good health. Both conserved end residues are part of each CDR3. Fields, in order: V gene, J gene, CDR3 protein.

TRBV4-2	TRBJ1-1	CASSQDRPGSGAEAFF
TRBV15	TRBJ2-3	CATSSRGVGADTQYF
TRBV7-2	TRBJ2-1	CASSLGPSDEQFF
TRBV20-1	NA	CSARATLRTGSYNEQYF
TRBV7-3	NA	CASSPQGQGLNIQYF
TRBV7-6	TRBJ2-3	CASSSLQGAGGDTQYF
TRBV6-5	TRBJ2-1	CASSYSRIPNYNEQFF
TRBV18	TRBJ2-3	CASSPSQGNTDTQYF
TRBV3-1	TRBJ1-2	CASSPILGTATNYGYTF
TRBV20-1	TRBJ2-1	CSARDDRGGYNEQFF
TRBV28	TRBJ2-4	CASTNRNRNIQYF
TRBV27	TRBJ2-5	CASSHLGTQETQYF
TRBV7-9	TRBJ1-2	CASSLGGGLLLYGYTF
TRBV7-2	TRBJ1-4	CASSYRDRHEKLFF
TRBV6-1	TRBJ2-7	CATITGSYNEQYF
TRBV15	NA	CATSTTTLTGTEQYF
TRBV12-3/TRBV12-4	TRBJ2-1	CASGGGTGTYNEQFF
TRBV13	TRBJ2-5	CASSGPGVSGETQYF
TRBV5-5	TRBJ2-7	CASSLTTRGAYEQYF